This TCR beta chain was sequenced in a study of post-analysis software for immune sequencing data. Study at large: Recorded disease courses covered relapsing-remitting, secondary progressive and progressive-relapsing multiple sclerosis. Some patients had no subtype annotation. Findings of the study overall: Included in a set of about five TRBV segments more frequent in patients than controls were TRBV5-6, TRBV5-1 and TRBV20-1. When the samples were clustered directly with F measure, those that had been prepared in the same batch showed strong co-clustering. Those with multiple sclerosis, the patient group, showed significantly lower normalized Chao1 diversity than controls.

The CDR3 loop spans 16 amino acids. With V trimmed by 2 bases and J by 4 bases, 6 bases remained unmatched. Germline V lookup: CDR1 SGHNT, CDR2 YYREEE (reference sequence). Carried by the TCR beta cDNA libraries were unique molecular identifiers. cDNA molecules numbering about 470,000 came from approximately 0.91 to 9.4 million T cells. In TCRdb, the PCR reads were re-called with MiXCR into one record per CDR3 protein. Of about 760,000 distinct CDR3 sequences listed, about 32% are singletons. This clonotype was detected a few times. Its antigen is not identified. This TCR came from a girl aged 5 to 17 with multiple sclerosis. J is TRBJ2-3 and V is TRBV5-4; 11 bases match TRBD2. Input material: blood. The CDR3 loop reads CASSFRLAGRSDTQYF. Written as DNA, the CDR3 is TGTGCCAGCAGCTTTCGACTAGCGGGGAGATCAGATACGCAGTATTTT.